This T cell receptor (beta chain) derives from a study of human T cells and chemical hapten exposure. A single record per CDR3 protein comes from TCRdb applying MiXCR to the RACE reads. The sample carries approximately 370,000 distinct CDR3 sequences, roughly 6% recorded once. Study-level findings and limits: The study found expanded TCRs formed significantly more large CDR3 similarity clusters than controls.

This clonotype has a count of ten or more. Its antigen is not known. Time point specified: pre-sensitization, week 0. Treatment: therapeutic diphenylcyclopropenone sensitization with weekly scalp DPC. This TCR was sampled from a woman between 18 and 30 years old with alopecia areata. Some clones in this sample may be carry-over from other donors' samples. Here the sequenced sample was whole blood, taken in connection with sensitization to the hapten diphenylcyclopropenone (DPC).

The CDR3 loop reads CASSYGRSYNSPLHF. CDR3 sequence (DNA): TGTGCCAGCAGTTATGGGAGGTCCTATAATTCACCCCTCCACTTT. This chain joins TRBV6-5 and TRBJ1-6, with D uncertain. Trimming pared 3 bases from V and 1 base from J, leaving 7 bases between. The CDR3 sequence is 15 residues long. Germline loops: CDR1 MNHEY, CDR2 SVGAGI.